The text below deals with one TCR beta chain. What it recognizes is unknown. Graft samples were processed, releasing intraepithelial and lamina propria lymphocytes. Profiled with immunoSEQ multiplex PCR; TCRdb holds only in-frame clones, not every one. This sample has roughly 14,000 clones, with about 67% found just once. These data come from a study of graft-versus-host responses after intestinal transplantation. Study information: Among the recipients, all got anti-thymocyte globulin induction and then tacrolimus and steroids for about 3 years. Study-level results: Patients with graft-donor T cell macrochimerism had high graft-versus-host to host-versus-graft clonal ratios in allografts.

This CDR3 spans 14 amino acids. The V and J ends lost 5 bases and 11 bases, in that order; junction bases with no gene match: 13. Germline-derived CDR1 and CDR2 are MNHEY and SMNVEV (reference sequence). This material consisted of ileum tissue, taken 14 days after transplant. The sequence came from a human patient who received an intestinal transplant, so some T cells may come from the graft donor. The chain uses TRBV27 and TRBJ2-5; 8 bases fit TRBD1. CDR3 amino acids: CASSGSDRAREQYF. The CDR3 bases are TGTGCCAGCAGTGGCTCGGACAGGGCTAGGGAGCAGTACTTC.